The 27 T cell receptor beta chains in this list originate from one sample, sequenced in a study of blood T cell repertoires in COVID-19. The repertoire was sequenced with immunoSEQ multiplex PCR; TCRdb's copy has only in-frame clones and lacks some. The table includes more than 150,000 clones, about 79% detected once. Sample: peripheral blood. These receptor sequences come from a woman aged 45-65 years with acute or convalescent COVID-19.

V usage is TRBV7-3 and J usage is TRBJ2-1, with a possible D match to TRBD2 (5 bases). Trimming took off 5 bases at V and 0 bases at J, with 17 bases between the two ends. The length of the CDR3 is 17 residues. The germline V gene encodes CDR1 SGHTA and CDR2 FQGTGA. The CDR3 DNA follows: TGTGCCAGCAGCCCAGGAAGTGGCCGGGGCTCCTACAATGAGCAGTTCTTC. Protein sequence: CASSPGSGRGSYNEQFF. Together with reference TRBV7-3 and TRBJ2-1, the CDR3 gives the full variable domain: GAGVSQTPSNKVTEKGKYVELRCDPISGHTALYWYRQSLGQGPEFLIYFQGTGAADDSGLPNDRFFAVRPEGSVSTLKIQRTERGDSAVYLCASSPGSGRGSYNEQFFGPGTRLTVL.

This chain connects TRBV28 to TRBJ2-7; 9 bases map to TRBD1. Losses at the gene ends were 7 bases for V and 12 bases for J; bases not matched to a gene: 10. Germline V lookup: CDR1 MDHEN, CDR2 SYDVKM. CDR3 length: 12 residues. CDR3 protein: CASITGTGLVYF. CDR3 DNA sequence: TGTGCCAGCATTACCGGGACAGGGCTTGTGTACTTC.

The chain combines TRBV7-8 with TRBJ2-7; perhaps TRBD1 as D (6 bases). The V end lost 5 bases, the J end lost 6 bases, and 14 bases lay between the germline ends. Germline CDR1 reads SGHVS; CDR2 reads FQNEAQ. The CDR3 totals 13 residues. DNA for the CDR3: TGTGCCAGCAGCCTGGGACACGTGGGCGAGCAGTACTTC. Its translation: CASSLGHVGEQYF. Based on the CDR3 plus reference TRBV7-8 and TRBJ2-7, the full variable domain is GAGVSQSPRYKVAKRGQDVALRCDPISGHVSLFWYQQALGQGPEFLTYFQNEAQLDKSGLPSDRFFAERPEGSVSTLKIQRTQQEDSAVYLCASSLGHVGEQYFGPGTRLTVT.

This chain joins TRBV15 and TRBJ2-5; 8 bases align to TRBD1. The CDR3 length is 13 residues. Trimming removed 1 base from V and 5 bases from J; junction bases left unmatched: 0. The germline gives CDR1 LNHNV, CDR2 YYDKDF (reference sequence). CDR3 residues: CATSRAGGETQYF. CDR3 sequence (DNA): TGTGCCACCAGCAGAGCAGGGGGCGAGACCCAGTACTTC. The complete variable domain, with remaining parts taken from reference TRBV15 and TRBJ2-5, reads DAMVIQNPRYQVTQFGKPVTLSCSQTLNHNVMYWYQQKSSQAPKLLFHYYDKDFNNEADTPDNFQSRRPNTSFCFLDIRSPGLGDTAMYLCATSRAGGETQYFGPGTRLLVL.

The CDR3 nucleotides read TGTGCCATCAGTGATGCGAGACAAGTTTCGAACTCCTACGAGCAGTACTTC. Its protein product is CAISDARQVSNSYEQYF. The chain combines TRBV10-3 with TRBJ2-7, with D unclear. This CDR3 region has 17 residues. Germline-derived CDR1 and CDR2 are ENHRY and SYGVKD. The V and J ends lost 3 bases and 0 bases respectively, with 18 bases between them.

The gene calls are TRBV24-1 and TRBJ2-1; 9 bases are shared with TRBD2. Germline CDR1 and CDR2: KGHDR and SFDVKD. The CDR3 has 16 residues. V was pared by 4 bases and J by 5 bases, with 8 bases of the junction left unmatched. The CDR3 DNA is TGTGCCACCAGTGACCAACTAGCGGGCCGAAACAATGAGCAGTTCTTC. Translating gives CATSDQLAGRNNEQFF.

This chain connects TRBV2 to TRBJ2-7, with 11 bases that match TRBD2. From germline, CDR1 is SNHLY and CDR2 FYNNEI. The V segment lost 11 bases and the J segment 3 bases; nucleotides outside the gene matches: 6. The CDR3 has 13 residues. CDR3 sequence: CARGTSGGYEQYF. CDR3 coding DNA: TGTGCCCGTGGAACTAGCGGGGGCTACGAGCAGTACTTC.

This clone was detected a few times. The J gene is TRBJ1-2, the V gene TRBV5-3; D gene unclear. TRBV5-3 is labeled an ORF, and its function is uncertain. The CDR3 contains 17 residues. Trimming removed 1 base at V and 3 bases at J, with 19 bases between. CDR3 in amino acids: CARSLPTGRRLDYGYTF. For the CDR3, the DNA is TGTGCCAGAAGCTTGCCAACGGGCAGGCGACTAGACTATGGCTACACCTTC.

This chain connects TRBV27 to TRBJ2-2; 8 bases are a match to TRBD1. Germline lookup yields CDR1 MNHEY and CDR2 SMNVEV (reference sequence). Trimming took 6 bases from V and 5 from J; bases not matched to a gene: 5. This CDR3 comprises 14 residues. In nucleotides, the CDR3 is TGTGCCAGCAGCCAGGGGGCCCGTACCGGGGAGCTGTTTTTT. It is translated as CASSQGARTGELFF.

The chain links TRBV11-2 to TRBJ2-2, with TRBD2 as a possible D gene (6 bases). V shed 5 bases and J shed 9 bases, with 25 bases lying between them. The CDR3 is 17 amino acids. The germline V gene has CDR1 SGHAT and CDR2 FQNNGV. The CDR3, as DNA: TGTGCCAGCAGCCCCCTAAACGCCGGGACTTTAGGTCGGGAGCTGTTTTTT. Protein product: CASSPLNAGTLGRELFF.

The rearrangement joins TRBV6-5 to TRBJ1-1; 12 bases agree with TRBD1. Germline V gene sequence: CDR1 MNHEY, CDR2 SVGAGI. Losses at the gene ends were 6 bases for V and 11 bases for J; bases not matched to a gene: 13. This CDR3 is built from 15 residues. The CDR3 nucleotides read TGTGCCAGCAGGGGAATGGGGACAGGGGGCCTAACGGCTTTCTTT. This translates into CASRGMGTGGLTAFF.

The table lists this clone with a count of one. This CDR3 is CASSQGLGTIFGYEQYF. The CDR3 DNA reads TGTGCCAGCAGCCAAGGCCTCGGGACAATCTTCGGGTACGAGCAGTACTTC. The rearrangement links TRBV3-1 (or the pseudogene TRBV3-2) to TRBJ2-7, with a weak D call TRBD1 (6 bases). Germline values: CDR1 LGHDT, CDR2 YNNKEL (reference sequence). V lost 1 base and J lost 4, with 20 bases in between. CDR3 length: 17 residues.

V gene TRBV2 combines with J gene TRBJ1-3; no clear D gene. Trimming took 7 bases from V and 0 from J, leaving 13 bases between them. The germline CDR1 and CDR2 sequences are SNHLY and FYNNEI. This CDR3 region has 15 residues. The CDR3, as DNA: TGTGCCAGCAATGGCGGATTGTCCTCTGGAAACACCATATATTTT. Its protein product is CASNGGLSSGNTIYF.

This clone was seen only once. CDR3 DNA: TGCGCCAGCCGGGACACGGGTGCCTATGGCTACACCTTC. It yields the protein CASRDTGAYGYTF. V gene TRBV5-1 combines with J gene TRBJ1-2, with a possible D match to TRBD1 (6 bases). The germline V gene encodes CDR1 SGHRS and CDR2 YFSETQ. V lost 7 bases and J 4 bases, leaving 14 bases between the germline ends. The length of the CDR3 is 13 residues.

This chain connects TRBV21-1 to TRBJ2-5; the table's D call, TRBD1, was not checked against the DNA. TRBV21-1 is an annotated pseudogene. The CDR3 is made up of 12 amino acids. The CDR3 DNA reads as TGTGCCAGCAGCAAAGTCAGGTCTCTACAGTACTTC. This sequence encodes CASSKVRSLQYF.

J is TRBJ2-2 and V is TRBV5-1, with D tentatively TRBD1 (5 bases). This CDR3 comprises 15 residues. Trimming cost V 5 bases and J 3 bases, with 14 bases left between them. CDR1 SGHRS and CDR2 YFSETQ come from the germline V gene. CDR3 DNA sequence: TGCGCCAGCAGTAGGACACGAACGGACACCGGGGAGCTGTTTTTT. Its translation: CASSRTRTDTGELFF.

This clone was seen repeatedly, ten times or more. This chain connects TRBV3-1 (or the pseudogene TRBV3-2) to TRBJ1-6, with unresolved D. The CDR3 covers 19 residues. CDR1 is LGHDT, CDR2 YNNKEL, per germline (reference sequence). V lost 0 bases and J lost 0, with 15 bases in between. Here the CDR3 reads CASSQDLVLSSSYNSPLHF. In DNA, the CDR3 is TGTGCCAGCAGCCAAGATCTTGTGCTTTCGAGCTCCTATAATTCACCCCTCCACTTT.

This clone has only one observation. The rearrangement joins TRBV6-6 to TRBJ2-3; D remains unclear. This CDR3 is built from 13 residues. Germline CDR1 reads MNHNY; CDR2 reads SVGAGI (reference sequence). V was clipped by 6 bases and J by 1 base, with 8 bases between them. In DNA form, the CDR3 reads TGTGCCAGCAGCAGGCCTGGCACAGATACGCAGTATTTT. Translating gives CASSRPGTDTQYF.

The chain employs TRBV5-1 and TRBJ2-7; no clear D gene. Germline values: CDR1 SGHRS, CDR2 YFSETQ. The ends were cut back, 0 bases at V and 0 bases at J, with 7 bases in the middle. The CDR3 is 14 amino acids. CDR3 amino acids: CASSLDLLSYEQYF. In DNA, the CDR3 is TGCGCCAGCAGCTTGGACCTACTCTCCTACGAGCAGTACTTC.

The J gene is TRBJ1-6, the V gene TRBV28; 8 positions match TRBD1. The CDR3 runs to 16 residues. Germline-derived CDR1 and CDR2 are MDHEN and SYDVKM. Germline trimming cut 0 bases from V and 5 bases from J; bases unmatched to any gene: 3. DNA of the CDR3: TGTGCCAGCAGTTTATGGCAGGGGGCAGATAATTCACCCCTCCACTTT. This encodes CASSLWQGADNSPLHF.

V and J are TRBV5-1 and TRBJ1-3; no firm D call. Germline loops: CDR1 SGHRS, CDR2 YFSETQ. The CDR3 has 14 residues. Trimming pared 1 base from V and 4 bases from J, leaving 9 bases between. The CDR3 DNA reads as TGCGCCAGCAGCTTGTTGGGAGGAGGAAACACCATATATTTT. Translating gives CASSLLGGGNTIYF. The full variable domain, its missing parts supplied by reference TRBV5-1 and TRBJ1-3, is KAGVTQTPRYLIKTRGQQVTLSCSPISGHRSVSWYQQTPGQGLQFLFEYFSETQRNKGNFPGRFSGRQFSNSRSEMNVSTLELGDSALYLCASSLLGGGNTIYFGEGSWLTVV.

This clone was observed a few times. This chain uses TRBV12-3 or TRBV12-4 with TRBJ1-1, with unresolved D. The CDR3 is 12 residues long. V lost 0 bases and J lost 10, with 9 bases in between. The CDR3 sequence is CASSLALTGAFF. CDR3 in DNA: TGTGCCAGCAGTTTAGCGCTAACGGGAGCTTTCTTT.

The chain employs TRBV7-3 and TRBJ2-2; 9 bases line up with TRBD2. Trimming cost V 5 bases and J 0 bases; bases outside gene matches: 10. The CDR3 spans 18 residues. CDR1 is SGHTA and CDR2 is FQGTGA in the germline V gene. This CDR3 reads CASSPPGLAGSNTGELFF. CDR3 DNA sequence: TGTGCCAGCAGCCCCCCGGGGCTAGCGGGGTCGAACACCGGGGAGCTGTTTTTT.

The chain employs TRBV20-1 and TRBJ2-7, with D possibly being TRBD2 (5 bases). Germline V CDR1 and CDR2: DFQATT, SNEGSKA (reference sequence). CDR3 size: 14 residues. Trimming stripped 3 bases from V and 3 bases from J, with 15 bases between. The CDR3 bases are TGCAGTGCTAGTGGGCGACTACCGAGCTACGAGCAGTACTTC. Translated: CSASGRLPSYEQYF.

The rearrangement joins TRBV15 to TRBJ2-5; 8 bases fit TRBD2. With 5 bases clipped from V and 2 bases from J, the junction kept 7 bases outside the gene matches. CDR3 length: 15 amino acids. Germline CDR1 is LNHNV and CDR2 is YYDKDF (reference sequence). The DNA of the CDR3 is TGTGCCACCAGCCCTCGGACGGGAGGGCAAGAGACCCAGTACTTC. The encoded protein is CATSPRTGGQETQYF.

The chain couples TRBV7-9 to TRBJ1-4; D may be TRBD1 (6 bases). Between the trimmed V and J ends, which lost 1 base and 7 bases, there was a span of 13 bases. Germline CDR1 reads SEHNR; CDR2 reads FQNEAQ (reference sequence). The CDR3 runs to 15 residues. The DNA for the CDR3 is TGTGCCAGCAGCTTAGGGGGGCCTGTTGGTGAAAAACTGTTTTTT. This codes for CASSLGGPVGEKLFF.

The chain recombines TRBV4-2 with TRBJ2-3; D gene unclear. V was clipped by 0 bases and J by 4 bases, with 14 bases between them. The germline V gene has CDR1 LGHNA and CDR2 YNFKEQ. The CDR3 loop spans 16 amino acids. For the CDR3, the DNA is TGTGCCAGCAGCCAAGATAACTGGAGAGGCGCAGATACGCAGTATTTT. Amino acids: CASSQDNWRGADTQYF.